The 11 T cell receptor beta chains below come from one sample, sequenced in a study of cytomegalovirus exposure and HLA in healthy donors. Primers: 60 Vbeta forward and 13 Jbeta reverse. The assay was immunoSEQ multiplex PCR, and TCRdb's table has in-frame clones only and misses some. The repertoire holds under 150,000 clones, around 70% seen once, with 4% to 5% in the top ten. Input material: PBMCs. The receptor source for this set is a woman in her forties in good health and CMV-seropositive.

The chain couples TRBV4-1 to TRBJ2-2, with D perhaps TRBD2 (5 bases). The CDR3 has 15 residues. Trimming pared 4 bases from V and 3 bases from J, leaving 12 bases between. CDR1 is MGHRA, CDR2 YSYEKL, per germline. CDR3 residues: CASSPHEGYTGELFF. The DNA of the CDR3 is TGCGCCAGCAGCCCCCATGAGGGCTACACCGGGGAGCTGTTTTTT.

The chain combines TRBV7-6 with TRBJ2-2, with TRBD2 as a possible D gene (5 bases). V was trimmed by 0 bases and J by 7 bases, leaving 9 bases between them. Germline V gene data show CDR1 as SGHVS and CDR2 as FNYEAQ. The CDR3 is made up of 14 amino acids. CDR3 region: CASSLAGEGGELFF. In DNA, the CDR3 is TGTGCCAGCAGCTTAGCGGGAGAAGGCGGGGAGCTGTTTTTT.

The chain is built from TRBV2 and TRBJ1-2; TRBD1 agrees at 12 bases. The germline V gene has CDR1 SNHLY and CDR2 FYNNEI. This CDR3 is built from 15 residues. With V trimmed by 8 bases and J by 2 bases, 6 bases remained unmatched. Here the CDR3 DNA reads TGTGCCAGCCATTCCGGGACAGGGGGCAACTATGGCTACACCTTC. This gives the protein CASHSGTGGNYGYTF.

The gene calls are TRBV6-5 and TRBJ2-6; the D gene is possibly TRBD2 (6 bases). This CDR3 region has 15 residues. Trimming took 7 bases from V and 0 from J, leaving 10 bases between them. Per the germline V gene, CDR1 is MNHEY and CDR2 is SVGAGI. The CDR3 coding sequence is TGTGCCAGCACCTTGGGGGGCTCTGGGGCCAACGTCCTGACTTTC. Protein product: CASTLGGSGANVLTF.

The rearrangement uses TRBV7-2 and TRBJ1-5; TRBD1 agrees at 9 bases. Per germline, CDR1 SGHTA and CDR2 FQGNSA. The CDR3 extends over 16 amino acids. V trimming: 3 bases; J trimming: 1 base; junction bases outside the gene matches: 4. The CDR3 DNA reads as TGTGCCAGCAGCTTCCTCGGACAGGGGAGCAATCAGCCCCAGCATTTT. Its translation: CASSFLGQGSNQPQHF. Drawing the rest from reference TRBV7-2 and TRBJ1-5, the complete variable domain is GAGVSQSPSNKVTEKGKDVELRCDPISGHTALYWYRQSLGQGLEFLIYFQGNSAPDKSGLPSDRFSAERTGGSVSTLTIQRTQQEDSAVYLCASSFLGQGSNQPQHFGDGTRLSIL.

This sequence joins TRBV2 and TRBJ1-6; 7 nucleotides line up with TRBD1. Germline V gives CDR1 SNHLY, CDR2 FYNNEI. CDR3 length: 15 amino acids. Trimming at V came to 6 bases and at J to 6 bases, leaving 8 bases not matched to a gene. In DNA form, the CDR3 reads TGTGCCAGCAGAGATAGACAGGGAGGTAATTCACCCCTCCACTTT. This encodes CASRDRQGGNSPLHF.

The chain couples TRBV19 to TRBJ2-5; D gene uncertain. The DNA end is more similar to TRBJ2-7, so the J call may be wrong. There are 14 residues in the CDR3. The germline V gene has CDR1 LNHDA and CDR2 SQIVND (reference sequence). The CDR3 nucleotides are TGTGCCAGTAGGCCGGAGCGAAGCTCCTACGAGCAGTACTTC. Translated: CASRPERSSYEQYF.

This clone was observed a handful of times. The chain uses TRBV7-2 and TRBJ1-1, with 9 bases aligning to TRBD1. In germline, CDR1 is SGHTA, CDR2 FQGNSA. The J segment lost 5 bases and the V segment lost 4 bases, leaving 8 bases of the junction unmatched. The CDR3 contains 15 residues. CDR3 sequence: CASSSTGTGKTEAFF. In nucleotides, the CDR3 is TGTGCCAGCAGCTCGACCGGGACAGGGAAAACTGAAGCTTTCTTT.

This clone has a single count. The gene calls are TRBV9 and TRBJ2-1; 14 bases are a match to TRBD2. V lost 4 bases to trimming and J lost 9 bases; unmatched junction nucleotides: 6. There are 15 residues in the CDR3. In germline, CDR1 is SGDLS, CDR2 YYNGEE. The CDR3 coding sequence is TGTGCCAGCAGCCCCCGGACTAGCGGGAGGACTGAGCAGTTCTTC. Its protein product is CASSPRTSGRTEQFF. Based on the CDR3 plus reference TRBV9 and TRBJ2-1, the full variable domain is DSGVTQTPKHLITATGQRVTLRCSPRSGDLSVYWYQQSLDQGLQFLIQYYNGEERAKGNILERFSAQQFPDLHSELNLSSLELGDSALYFCASSPRTSGRTEQFFGPGTRLTVL.

This chain connects TRBV7-8 to TRBJ2-1; D is perhaps TRBD1 (6 bases). V gave up 5 bases and J gave up 7 bases, with 18 bases separating them. Germline V gene sequence: CDR1 SGHVS, CDR2 FQNEAQ. CDR3 length: 15 amino acids. The CDR3 DNA reads as TGTGCCAGCAGCCCACCGGGACAACTGGGTAATGAGCAGTTCTTC. As protein: CASSPPGQLGNEQFF.

In its sample, this clone was seen once. J is TRBJ1-3 and V is TRBV4-3, with 8 positions matching TRBD1. J lost 1 base, V lost 1 base, and 3 bases had no gene match. Germline CDR1 LGHNA, CDR2 YSLEER. The CDR3 contains 16 residues. The CDR3 region is CASSQVQGASGNTIYF. The CDR3 nucleotides read TGCGCCAGCAGCCAAGTGCAGGGGGCGTCTGGAAACACCATATATTTT.